One sample yielded the 15 T cell receptor beta chains listed below, sequenced in a study of cytomegalovirus exposure and HLA in healthy donors (dated by TCRdb to 2016 to 2017). Preparation of the library involved the immunoSEQ multiplex PCR assay. For the multiplex PCR, a mixture combining 60 forward primers for TCR Vbeta segments and 13 reverse primers for TCR Jbeta segments was used. TCRdb obtained this table from immuneACCESS and retained in-frame rearrangements with V and J assigned. These tables miss some clones; where compared with another copy, unresolved V genes account for less than half of the shortfall, and the remainder is unexplained. The sample table holds under 200,000 clones, of which around 76% were seen once. The ten largest clonotypes hold just over 2% of the sample. Sequencing was carried out using PBMCs. These receptors came from a woman aged 25 to 39 in good health and CMV-seropositive.

V is TRBV7-9 and J is TRBJ2-3; D remains unclear. The CDR3 is 13 residues long. Trimming took 6 bases from V and 0 from J, leaving 7 bases between them. CDR1 is SEHNR, CDR2 FQNEAQ, per germline (reference sequence). CDR3 DNA sequence: TGTGCCAGCAGATCCACTAGCACAGATACGCAGTATTTT. This sequence encodes CASRSTSTDTQYF.

This sequence joins TRBV5-4 and TRBJ2-7; 10 bases line up with TRBD2. The germline CDR1 and CDR2 sequences are SGHNT and YYREEE (reference sequence). The CDR3 extends over 14 amino acids. Losses at the gene ends were 1 base for V and 6 bases for J; bases not matched to a gene: 4. The CDR3: CASSLPSGSGEQYF. The CDR3, as DNA: TGTGCCAGCAGCTTGCCTAGCGGGAGTGGCGAGCAGTACTTC.

The rearrangement joins TRBV9 to TRBJ1-2; no clear D gene. The V end lost 0 bases, the J end lost 6 bases, and 12 bases lay between the germline ends. Per the germline V gene, CDR1 is SGDLS and CDR2 is YYNGEE. The CDR3 is made up of 14 amino acids. The CDR3 is CASSVGGSRHGYTF. CDR3 DNA: TGTGCCAGCAGCGTAGGAGGCTCACGGCATGGCTACACCTTC.

The chain joins TRBV6-5 to TRBJ1-5; possibly TRBD1 for D (5 bases). Germline-derived CDR1 and CDR2 are MNHEY and SVGAGI. The length of the CDR3 is 14 residues. V lost 6 bases to trimming and J lost 2 bases, with 11 bases between them. CDR3 nucleotide sequence: TGTGCCAGCAGGCCAGGGTATGGCAATCAGCCCCAGCATTTT. This codes for CASRPGYGNQPQHF.

V is TRBV19 and J is TRBJ2-3; D remains unclear. The CDR3 length is 12 residues. Deletions cut 3 bases from V and 5 bases from J, with 6 bases between. Germline CDR1 is LNHDA and CDR2 is SQIVND (reference sequence). CDR3 loop: CASSMYRDTQYF. The CDR3 bases are TGTGCCAGTAGTATGTATCGAGATACGCAGTATTTT.

This clone was seen once. This rearrangement joins TRBV2 to TRBJ1-2; the match to TRBD1 covers 9 bases. CDR1 SNHLY and CDR2 FYNNEI come from the germline V gene. V shed 4 bases and J 6 bases; nucleotides not matched to a gene: 9. The CDR3 extends over 15 amino acids. CDR3 region: CASSGIRQGGNGYTF. CDR3 sequence (DNA): TGTGCCAGCAGTGGAATTAGACAGGGGGGGAATGGCTACACCTTC.

The table lists this clone with a count of one. In the same sample, other DNA sequences code for this CDR3. The V gene is TRBV5-1, the J gene TRBJ2-1, with 9 bases identical to TRBD2. From germline, CDR1 is SGHRS and CDR2 YFSETQ. After removal of 6 bases from V and 4 bases from J, the junction contained 2 bases not matched to a gene. The CDR3 is made up of 13 amino acids. The CDR3 region is CASKAGGYNEQFF. The CDR3 DNA follows: TGCGCCAGCAAAGCGGGGGGTTACAATGAGCAGTTCTTC. Based on the CDR3 plus reference TRBV5-1 and TRBJ2-1, the full variable domain is KAGVTQTPRYLIKTRGQQVTLSCSPISGHRSVSWYQQTPGQGLQFLFEYFSETQRNKGNFPGRFSGRQFSNSRSEMNVSTLELGDSALYLCASKAGGYNEQFFGPGTRLTVL.

This clone showed up just once. V and J are TRBV7-9 and TRBJ1-1; possible D gene TRBD1, 5 bases. Germline loops: CDR1 SEHNR, CDR2 FQNEAQ (reference sequence). The CDR3 sequence is 16 residues long. V was clipped by 0 bases and J by 1 base, with 12 bases between them. The chain's CDR3 is CASSLAPGQGNTEAFF. The CDR3 DNA reads as TGTGCCAGCAGCTTAGCGCCGGGCCAGGGGAACACTGAAGCTTTCTTT.

This chain connects TRBV28 to TRBJ2-5, with a weak D call TRBD1 (5 bases). The CDR3 has 14 amino acids. Trimming removed 5 bases from V and 0 bases from J, with 10 bases in between. Germline V gene lookup returns CDR1 MDHEN and CDR2 SYDVKM. CDR3 sequence: CASSPDTYQETQYF. CDR3 coding DNA: TGTGCCAGCAGTCCGGACACGTACCAAGAGACCCAGTACTTC.

The chain carries TRBV7-2 and TRBJ1-4; D possibly corresponds to TRBD1 (6 bases). The CDR3 is made up of 14 amino acids. V was pared by 1 base and J by 8 bases, with 11 bases between. From germline, CDR1 is SGHTA and CDR2 FQGNSA. The chain's CDR3 is CASSLGRGREKLFF. As DNA, the CDR3 is TGTGCCAGCAGCTTAGGCAGGGGAAGGGAAAAACTGTTTTTT.

The rearrangement uses TRBV6-5 and TRBJ1-4; D is unclear. Germline CDR1 reads MNHEY; CDR2 reads SVGAGI. V lost 0 bases to trimming and J lost 0 bases, with 5 bases between them. This CDR3 is built from 15 residues. CDR3 region: CASSYSGATNEKLFF. Written as DNA, the CDR3 is TGTGCCAGCAGTTACTCGGGAGCAACTAATGAAAAACTGTTTTTT.

This clone was picked up one time. This chain links TRBV5-1 with TRBJ1-1, with 7 bases fitting TRBD1. Losses at the gene ends were 0 bases for V and 11 bases for J; bases not matched to a gene: 10. Germline CDR1 reads SGHRS; CDR2 reads YFSETQ. The CDR3 consists of 14 residues. The CDR3 DNA is TGCGCCAGCAGCTTGGTCGGCAGGGGGGCTGGGGCTTTCTTT. It specifies CASSLVGRGAGAFF.

The chain has TRBV5-6 and TRBJ1-3; maybe TRBD1 (5 bases). This CDR3 comprises 14 residues. V gave up 4 bases and J gave up 4 bases, with 12 bases separating them. Germline V gives CDR1 SGHDT, CDR2 YYEEEE. CDR3 protein: CASSPRGRGNTIYF. The CDR3 DNA reads TGTGCCAGCAGCCCAAGGGGTAGGGGAAACACCATATATTTT.

This clone came up once. The J gene is TRBJ1-2, the V gene TRBV9; 8 bases match TRBD1. Germline V gene lookup returns CDR1 SGDLS and CDR2 YYNGEE. After removal of 4 bases from V and 5 bases from J, the junction contained 13 bases not matched to a gene. The CDR3 has 16 amino acids. The CDR3 DNA reads as TGTGCCAGCAGCCCAACCCTCGACAGGGGCGGGTATGGCTACACCTTC. Translation gives CASSPTLDRGGYGYTF.

This clone was picked up a small number of times. The chain combines TRBV5-4 with TRBJ1-3; a weak D match, TRBD1 (5 bases). With 4 bases removed from V and 0 bases from J, the gap between germline ends came to 11 bases. Germline V gene sequence: CDR1 SGHNT, CDR2 YYREEE (reference sequence). This CDR3 contains 15 residues. This chain's CDR3 is CASSVDRTSGNTIYF. The CDR3 DNA reads as TGTGCCAGCAGCGTCGACAGAACCTCTGGAAACACCATATATTTT.